These 26 T cell receptor beta chains were sequenced from one sample in a study of blood T cell repertoires in COVID-19. Profiled with immunoSEQ multiplex PCR; TCRdb holds only in-frame clones, not every one. Among 200,000 to 300,000 clones listed, approximately 80% were seen once. The sample was peripheral blood. These receptors were collected from a woman of 80 years or more with acute or convalescent COVID-19.

The J gene is TRBJ1-1, the V gene TRBV7-6, with D maybe TRBD1 (5 bases). The V end lost 3 bases, the J end lost 0 bases, and 11 bases lay between the germline ends. Germline CDR1 and CDR2: SGHVS and FNYEAQ. There are 15 residues in the CDR3. This CDR3 is CASSFSGGLNTEAFF. The DNA for the CDR3 is TGTGCCAGCAGCTTTAGCGGGGGACTGAACACTGAAGCTTTCTTT.

The rearrangement links TRBV19 to TRBJ2-1; a possible D gene is TRBD1 (5 bases). The V gene lost 3 bases and the J gene lost 4 bases, with 13 bases spanning the gap. The germline CDR1 and CDR2 sequences are LNHDA and SQIVND (reference sequence). The CDR3 runs 15 residues. The CDR3 reads CASSITRGRYNEQFF. In DNA form, the CDR3 reads TGTGCCAGTAGTATCACAAGGGGCCGTTACAATGAGCAGTTCTTC.

The V gene is TRBV28, the J gene TRBJ2-3; a weak D match, TRBD2 (6 bases). Germline lookup yields CDR1 MDHEN and CDR2 SYDVKM. V gave up 5 bases and J gave up 5 bases, with 20 bases separating them. The CDR3 has 16 amino acids. The CDR3 DNA reads as TGTGCCAGCAGTGAAGGGGCGGGGACCGTGGGAGATACGCAGTATTTT. Its translation: CASSEGAGTVGDTQYF.

The CDR3 DNA sequence: TGTGCCAGCAGGCTAGCGGGTAGGAGCTCCTACGAGCAGTACTTC. Encoded protein: CASRLAGRSSYEQYF. The rearrangement joins TRBV3-1 (or the pseudogene TRBV3-2) to TRBJ2-7; 8 positions match TRBD2. The CDR3 loop spans 15 amino acids. Losses at the gene ends were 6 bases for V and 0 bases for J; bases not matched to a gene: 7. Germline V CDR1 and CDR2: LGHDT, YNNKEL (reference sequence).

This chain links TRBV3-1 (or the pseudogene TRBV3-2) with TRBJ2-7, with a possible D match to TRBD1 (6 bases). V was shortened by 2 bases and J by 4 bases, with 18 bases between the two germline ends. In germline, CDR1 is LGHDT, CDR2 YNNKEL (reference sequence). The CDR3 has 16 residues. For the CDR3, the DNA is TGTGCCAGCAGCCAATCCTTTCGCGACAGGCTTTACGAGCAGTACTTC. Protein product: CASSQSFRDRLYEQYF.

This clone has more than one count but fewer than ten. The J gene is TRBJ2-1, the V gene TRBV7-2; 9 bases align to TRBD2. V gave up 1 base and J gave up 12 bases; unmatched junction bases: 4. Germline-derived CDR1 and CDR2 are SGHTA and FQGNSA. The CDR3 runs 13 residues. CDR3 bases: TGTGCCAGCAGCTTAGATATTAGCGGGAGGCAGTTCTTC. It specifies CASSLDISGRQFF.

The V and J genes are TRBV5-1 and TRBJ2-1; D might be TRBD1 (8 bases). Germline V gene lookup returns CDR1 SGHRS and CDR2 YFSETQ. The CDR3 has 14 amino acids. Trimming stripped 3 bases from V and 7 bases from J, with 14 bases between. CDR3: CASSSGQGGNEQFF. The CDR3 DNA sequence: TGCGCCAGCAGCTCCGGACAGGGAGGGAATGAGCAGTTCTTC.

The chain carries TRBV5-6 and TRBJ1-1, with D possibly being TRBD1 (5 bases). Germline CDR1 reads SGHDT; CDR2 reads YYEEEE. V gave up 1 base and J gave up 0 bases, with 13 bases separating them. This CDR3 comprises 16 residues. The DNA of the CDR3 is TGTGCCAGCAGCTTGAATACCAGGGTTATGAACACTGAAGCTTTCTTT. As protein: CASSLNTRVMNTEAFF. The whole variable domain, remainder taken from reference TRBV5-6 and TRBJ1-1, is DAGVTQSPTHLIKTRGQQVTLRCSPKSGHDTVSWYQQALGQGPQFIFQYYEEEERQRGNFPDRFSGHQFPNYSSELNVNALLLGDSALYLCASSLNTRVMNTEAFFGQGTRLTVV.

The chain joins TRBV6-5 to TRBJ2-5; tentatively, D is TRBD1 (6 bases). Germline assignment: CDR1 MNHEY and CDR2 SVGAGI. CDR3 length: 13 residues. V shed 6 bases and J shed 2 bases, with 10 bases lying between them. CDR3 coding DNA: TGTGCCAGCAGATCCGGACAGCAAGAGACCCAGTACTTC. This encodes CASRSGQQETQYF.

J is TRBJ1-1 and V is TRBV18; D is unresolved. Germline CDR1 and CDR2: KGHSH and LQKENI. The CDR3 is 14 residues long. Trimming removed 3 bases at V and 0 bases at J, with 8 bases between. The CDR3 spells CASSPPGLNTEAFF. The CDR3 DNA follows: TGTGCCAGCTCACCGCCAGGATTGAACACTGAAGCTTTCTTT. Full variable domain (missing parts from reference TRBV18 and TRBJ1-1): NAGVMQNPRHLVRRRGQEARLRCSPMKGHSHVYWYRQLPEEGLKFMVYLQKENIIDESGMPKERFSAEFPKEGPSILRIQQVVRGDSAAYFCASSPPGLNTEAFFGQGTRLTVV.

V and J are TRBV10-3 and TRBJ1-2, with 8 nucleotides matching TRBD1. The germline gives CDR1 ENHRY, CDR2 SYGVKD. CDR3 size: 16 residues. V shed 1 base, J shed 0 bases, and the junction held 4 bases outside the gene matches. This CDR3 is CAISELAGGANYGYTF. For the CDR3, the DNA is TGTGCCATCAGTGAGTTGGCAGGGGGCGCTAACTATGGCTACACCTTC.

This rearrangement joins TRBV7-2 to TRBJ1-3; D is unresolved. Germline loops: CDR1 SGHTA, CDR2 FQGNSA. V was pared by 8 bases and J by 0 bases, with 11 bases between. The CDR3 is made up of 14 amino acids. CDR3 sequence (DNA): TGTGCCAGCCAAGACTTTCCCTCTGGAAACACCATATATTTT. This translates into CASQDFPSGNTIYF.

This clone was detected only a few times. CDR3 DNA: TGTGCCAGCAGCCTCTTTAGCGGGAGTGTCGACGAGCAGTACTTC. Amino acid sequence: CASSLFSGSVDEQYF. The chain is built from TRBV3-1 (or the pseudogene TRBV3-2) and TRBJ2-7, with 9 bases identical to TRBD2. This CDR3 has 15 amino acids. Germline-derived CDR1 and CDR2 are LGHDT and YNNKEL (reference sequence). Losses at the gene ends were 4 bases for V and 5 bases for J; bases not matched to a gene: 9.

The J gene is TRBJ1-1, the V gene TRBV7-9; TRBD1 aligns across 9 bases. The CDR3 length is 14 residues. Germline CDR1 SEHNR, CDR2 FQNEAQ (reference sequence). The V segment lost 5 bases and the J segment 4 bases; nucleotides outside the gene matches: 5. CDR3 protein: CASSKTGGFTEAFF. DNA for the CDR3: TGTGCCAGCAGCAAAACAGGGGGCTTCACTGAAGCTTTCTTT.

In this sample, this clone turned up a few times. The V call is TRBV7-2, the J call TRBJ2-3; TRBD2 is a possible D gene (6 bases). V was shortened by 6 bases and J by 1 base, with 17 bases between the two germline ends. Per the germline V gene, CDR1 is SGHTA and CDR2 is FQGNSA. The CDR3 runs to 16 residues. The CDR3 reads CASRSEGLARTDTQYF. As DNA, the CDR3 is TGTGCCAGCAGGAGCGAGGGACTGGCCCGCACAGATACGCAGTATTTT.

The chain uses TRBV6-6 and TRBJ2-3; 12 nucleotides agree with TRBD2. The CDR3 loop spans 17 amino acids. CDR1 MNHNY and CDR2 SVGAGI come from the germline V gene (reference sequence). Trimming took 5 bases from V and 6 from J; bases not matched to a gene: 12. The chain's CDR3 is CASSHTLAGGARDTQYF. For the CDR3, the DNA is TGTGCCAGCAGTCACACGCTAGCGGGGGGGGCAAGGGATACGCAGTATTTT.

This chain connects TRBV4-1 to TRBJ2-1; 9 nucleotides line up with TRBD1. CDR3 size: 15 residues. J lost 6 bases, V lost 4 bases, and 7 bases had no gene match. In germline, CDR1 is MGHRA, CDR2 YSYEKL. CDR3 nucleotides: TGCGCCAGCAGCCTTACGGACAGGGGAGGCAATGAGCAGTTCTTC. It yields the protein CASSLTDRGGNEQFF.

This clone was recorded once. The chain couples TRBV2 to TRBJ1-5; possibly TRBD1 for D (5 bases). Trimming left V 5 bases short and J 7 bases short, with 15 bases between. The CDR3 runs to 14 residues. CDR1 and CDR2 from the germline V gene are SNHLY and FYNNEI. The CDR3 is CASSTTGTMQPQHF. The CDR3 DNA is TGTGCCAGCAGTACGACCGGGACTATGCAGCCCCAGCATTTT.

The chain couples TRBV27 to TRBJ2-1, with TRBD1 as a possible D gene (6 bases). The CDR3 has 17 residues. Between the trimmed V and J ends, which lost 5 bases and 0 bases, there was a span of 17 bases. Germline V lookup: CDR1 MNHEY, CDR2 SMNVEV (reference sequence). In DNA, the CDR3 is TGTGCCAGCAGTAGTAAACAGGGAAAACCCTCCTACAATGAGCAGTTCTTC. Its protein product is CASSSKQGKPSYNEQFF.

The DNA of the CDR3 is TGTGCCACCAGTGATCGCGGACAGGGGTTGTCAGATACGCAGTATTTT. This encodes CATSDRGQGLSDTQYF. The rearrangement links TRBV24-1 to TRBJ2-3, with 9 bases aligning to TRBD1. Germline CDR1 reads KGHDR; CDR2 reads SFDVKD. Germline trimming cut 3 bases from V and 4 bases from J; bases unmatched to any gene: 7. The CDR3 has 16 amino acids.

V is TRBV7-6 and J is TRBJ1-4, with TRBD1 identical over 7 bases. The V and J ends lost 11 bases and 3 bases, in that order; junction bases with no gene match: 3. The CDR3 runs to 12 residues. Germline CDR1 reads SGHVS; CDR2 reads FNYEAQ. The CDR3 coding sequence is TGTGCCGTACAGGGGTCTAATGAAAAACTGTTTTTT. Translation: CAVQGSNEKLFF.

Only one count was recorded for this clone. The chain combines TRBV3-1 (or the pseudogene TRBV3-2) with TRBJ2-1, with 7 nucleotides matching TRBD2. Germline V gene data show CDR1 as LGHDT and CDR2 as YNNKEL (reference sequence). Germline trimming cut 4 bases from V and 4 bases from J; bases unmatched to any gene: 10. The CDR3 has 16 residues. The CDR3 DNA is TGTGCCAGCAGCCCAATGACTAGCTGGGGTTACAATGAGCAGTTCTTC. Its translation is CASSPMTSWGYNEQFF.

This CDR3 is CASSEQGSYNEQFF. DNA for the CDR3: TGTGCCAGCAGTGAACAGGGCTCCTACAATGAGCAGTTCTTC. V is TRBV2 and J is TRBJ2-1, with a weak D call TRBD1 (5 bases). Germline CDR1 SNHLY, CDR2 FYNNEI. Trimming took off 2 bases at V and 0 bases at J, with 5 bases between the two ends. The CDR3 covers 14 residues.

The rearrangement joins TRBV24-1 to TRBJ2-1; D perhaps matches TRBD2 (5 bases). V was trimmed by 0 bases and J by 1 base, leaving 12 bases between them. Germline V lookup: CDR1 KGHDR, CDR2 SFDVKD. CDR3 size: 17 residues. The CDR3 sequence is CATSDLVGGLSYNEQFF. The CDR3 DNA reads as TGTGCCACCAGTGATTTGGTTGGCGGGCTGTCCTACAATGAGCAGTTCTTC.

The rearrangement links TRBV18 to TRBJ1-4; D unresolved. The CDR3 contains 14 residues. Trimming cost V 3 bases and J 7 bases, with 12 bases left between them. Germline assignment: CDR1 KGHSH and CDR2 LQKENI. Written as DNA, the CDR3 is TGTGCCAGCTCACCCAACCCGGGAGTTGAAAAACTGTTTTTT. It encodes CASSPNPGVEKLFF.

The genes are TRBV28 and TRBJ1-1; 9 bases agree with TRBD1. CDR3 size: 11 residues. Trimming removed 6 bases from V and 12 bases from J; junction bases left unmatched: 5. Germline V gene sequence: CDR1 MDHEN, CDR2 SYDVKM. The CDR3 region has the DNA TGTGCCAGCAGAAAAGACAGGGGGACTTTCTTT. Translated, it gives CASRKDRGTFF.